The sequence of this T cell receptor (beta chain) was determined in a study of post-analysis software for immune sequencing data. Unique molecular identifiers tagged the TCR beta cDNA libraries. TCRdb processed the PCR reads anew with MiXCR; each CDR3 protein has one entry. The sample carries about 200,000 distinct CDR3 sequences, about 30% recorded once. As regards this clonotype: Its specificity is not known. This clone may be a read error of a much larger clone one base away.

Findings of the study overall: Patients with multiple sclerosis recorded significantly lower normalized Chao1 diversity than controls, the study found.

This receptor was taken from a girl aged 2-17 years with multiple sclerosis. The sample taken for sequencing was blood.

CDR3 nucleotides: TGTGCCGGCAGCCCGGACTTTTACTACGAGCAGTACTTC. Protein product: CAGSPDFYYEQYF. The chain employs TRBV3-1 and TRBJ2-7, with D tentatively TRBD2 (5 bases). Germline CDR1 is LGHDT and CDR2 is YNNKEL (reference sequence). The CDR3 is made up of 13 amino acids.